This T cell receptor beta chain was recorded in a study of T cell responses to AZD1222 COVID-19 vaccine. Broader study findings: Regions 160-218 and 743-854 dominated among vaccine-associated CD4 TCRs spanning spike. Only a handful of AZD1222 recipients, more than five in all, had baseline seropositivity. When two AZD1222 doses had been given, Spike-specific TCR breadth and depth rose. Donors were mostly white British, more females; clonal diversity possibly underestimated.

Remarks on this clone: Antigen specificity is unknown.

TCRdb's copy holds only in-frame clones and misses some; the assay was immunoSEQ multiplex PCR. The repertoire consists of about 70,000 clones, with 84% occurring once and the leading ten covering approximately 9.8%. The clonotype originates from an adult in good health. This sample comprised peripheral blood, obtained on day 0 of AZD1222 vaccination.

CDR3 DNA sequence: TGTGCCAGCTTCTCCGCCGGGGAGCTGTTTTTT. This encodes CASFSAGELFF. The J gene is TRBJ2-2, the V gene TRBV28; D is unclear. Germline V gives CDR1 MDHEN, CDR2 SYDVKM. The CDR3 has 11 residues. Trimming left V 8 bases short and J 6 bases short, with 7 bases between.